This T cell receptor beta chain was recovered during a study of blood T cell repertoires in COVID-19. Study overall: Samples of COVID-19 (acute and convalescent) were obtained from the United States, Italy and Spain. T cells, B-cell-depleted T cells, or PBMCs supplied cDNA or gDNA.

Per the original data handling: Using reference gene primer amplification, nucleated cell counts were estimated. Profiled with immunoSEQ multiplex PCR; TCRdb holds only in-frame clones, not every one. V, J and clone size derive from that table, while D and trimming were established from the DNA sequence. Among around 85,000 clones listed, about 82% were seen once. Sequencing input: peripheral blood. The receptor's source is a man between 45 and 60 years old with active COVID-19.

CDR3 amino acids: CASSFPGSYYLGNYGYTF. The CDR3 DNA reads as TGTGCCAGCAGTTTTCCCGGGTCCTATTACCTGGGTAACTATGGCTACACCTTC. The genes are TRBV28 and TRBJ1-2; unclear D gene. The germline V gene encodes CDR1 MDHEN and CDR2 SYDVKM. This CDR3 has 18 amino acids. V lost 3 bases and J lost 1, with 21 bases in between.